One and the same sample provided the 20 T cell receptor beta chains below, sequenced in a study of early T cells in non-severe SARS-CoV-2 infection. TCRdb re-called the 5' RACE reads with MiXCR, one entry per CDR3 protein. Among some 59,000 distinct CDR3 sequences listed, about 10% were seen once. Sequencing was performed on whole blood. These receptor sequences come from an adult who was a healthcare worker with PCR-confirmed SARS-CoV-2 infection or an uninfected control (not recorded which).

This clonotype came up many times. The rearrangement uses TRBV6-1 and TRBJ2-1; D call uncertain. Germline loops: CDR1 MNHNS, CDR2 SASEGT. V lost 1 base and J 0 bases, leaving 4 bases between the germline ends. This CDR3 contains 14 residues. The CDR3 region is CASSEGSSYNEQFF. CDR3 bases: TGTGCCAGCAGTGAAGGGAGCTCCTACAATGAGCAGTTCTTC.

Ten or more counts support this clonotype. V and J are TRBV14 and TRBJ2-5, with D perhaps TRBD2 (6 bases). The germline CDR1 and CDR2 sequences are SGHDN and FVKESK. The CDR3 loop spans 13 amino acids. V lost 2 bases, J lost 4 bases, and 8 bases lay in between. The CDR3 here is CASSQRGLETQYF. Here the CDR3 DNA reads TGTGCCAGCAGCCAACGGGGGTTAGAGACCCAGTACTTC.

The sample holds many counts of this clonotype. The chain uses TRBV9 and TRBJ2-2, with a possible D match to TRBD1 (7 bases). CDR1 and CDR2 from the germline V gene are SGDLS and YYNGEE. Trimming shortened V by 4 bases and J by 2 bases, and 15 bases separated the two germline ends. The CDR3 contains 16 residues. CDR3 DNA sequence: TGTGCCAGCAGCCCAGGCGGGACAGTAAACACCGGGGAGCTGTTTTTT. Translating gives CASSPGGTVNTGELFF.

V usage is TRBV4-3 and J usage is TRBJ2-1; 12 nucleotides agree with TRBD2. V shed 4 bases, J shed 0 bases, and the junction held 7 bases outside the gene matches. The length of the CDR3 is 18 residues. The germline gives CDR1 LGHNA, CDR2 YSLEER. As DNA, the CDR3 is TGCGCCAGCAGCCCAGGACTAGCGGGATCCAGCTCCTACAATGAGCAGTTCTTC. Translated, it gives CASSPGLAGSSSYNEQFF.

The chain has TRBV6-1 and TRBJ1-1; no clear D. The V end lost 2 bases, the J end lost 4 bases, and 2 bases lay between the germline ends. The length of the CDR3 is 11 residues. Germline V gene sequence: CDR1 MNHNS, CDR2 SASEGT. The CDR3 coding sequence is TGTGCCAGCAGTGAAATCACTGAAGCTTTCTTT. Translation: CASSEITEAFF.

This clonotype occurred many times. The rearrangement links TRBV5-1 to TRBJ2-5; the D gene is possibly TRBD1 (6 bases). V was trimmed by 6 bases and J by 6 bases, leaving 18 bases between them. The CDR3 is 14 amino acids. Per the germline V gene, CDR1 is SGHRS and CDR2 is YFSETQ. The chain's CDR3 is CASTPGHEGQTQYF. The DNA for the CDR3 is TGCGCCAGCACTCCGGGACACGAAGGACAGACCCAGTACTTC.

On this clonotype itself: This sequence may be a read error, since a much larger clone differs from it by one base. The chain joins TRBV20-1 to TRBJ2-1; D is uncertain. The CDR3 runs 10 residues. Trimming cost V 6 bases and J 6 bases, with 6 bases left between them. Germline CDR1 reads DFQATT; CDR2 reads SNEGSKA (reference sequence). CDR3 coding DNA: TGCAGTGCCAATTTCAATGAGCAGTTCTTC. It encodes CSANFNEQFF.

As to this clonotype: A read error may be the cause here, since a much bigger clone is one base away. The chain joins TRBV5-4 to TRBJ2-5; 8 bases are shared with TRBD2. This CDR3 region has 15 residues. The germline V gene has CDR1 SGHNT and CDR2 YYREEE (reference sequence). This chain's CDR3 is CVSSDKRGFQETQYF. In nucleotides, the CDR3 is TGTGTCAGCAGCGACAAGCGGGGGTTCCAAGAGACCCAGTACTTC.

This sequence joins TRBV3-2 and TRBJ1-1. TRBV3-2 is deemed a pseudogene. The CDR3 is 13 amino acids. CDR3 bases: TGTGCCAGTGGATGGCCTCTGAACACTGAAGCTTTCTTT. This gives the protein CASGWPLNTEAFF.

This clonotype appeared many times. J is TRBJ1-6 and V is TRBV11-2; 9 bases fit TRBD1. Germline CDR1 SGHAT, CDR2 FQNNGV. Trimming at V came to 5 bases and at J to 3 bases, leaving 8 bases not matched to a gene. This CDR3 contains 17 residues. CDR3 region: CASSPRPGQGYNSPLHF. CDR3 sequence (DNA): TGTGCCAGCAGCCCACGCCCGGGACAGGGCTATAATTCACCCCTCCACTTT. The full variable domain, with the rest looked up from reference TRBV11-2 and TRBJ1-6, is EAGVAQSPRYKIIEKRQSVAFWCNPISGHATLYWYQQILGQGPKLLIQFQNNGVVDDSQLPKDRFSAERLKGVDSTLKIQPAKLEDSAVYLCASSPRPGQGYNSPLHFGNGTRLTVT.

This sequence joins TRBV4-3 and TRBJ2-5; D may be TRBD2 (5 bases). Germline-derived CDR1 and CDR2 are LGHNA and YSLEER. Trimming shortened V by 0 bases and J by 4 bases, and 12 bases separated the two germline ends. CDR3 length: 15 amino acids. DNA for the CDR3: TGCGCCAGCAGCCAAGACTTGGACTTAGGAGAGACCCAGTACTTC. Protein product: CASSQDLDLGETQYF.

This clonotype was found many times. The V and J genes are TRBV3-1 and TRBJ1-1; D ambiguous. The V and J ends lost 2 bases and 1 base respectively, with 8 bases between them. Germline V gene sequence: CDR1 LGHDT, CDR2 YNNKEL (reference sequence). The CDR3 contains 14 residues. CDR3 bases: TGTGCCAGCAGCCAATTGGGTGCGAACACTGAAGCTTTCTTT. This encodes CASSQLGANTEAFF.

Ten or more counts support this clonotype. The rearrangement uses TRBV14 and TRBJ1-6; D perhaps matches TRBD1 (5 bases). Per germline, CDR1 SGHDN and CDR2 FVKESK. The CDR3 loop spans 15 amino acids. Between the trimmed V and J ends, which lost 0 bases and 9 bases, there was a span of 12 bases. CDR3 region: CASSQDPSGISPLHF. As DNA, the CDR3 is TGTGCCAGCAGCCAAGATCCTTCAGGGATTTCACCCCTCCACTTT. Together with reference TRBV14 and TRBJ1-6, the CDR3 gives the full variable domain: EAGVTQFPSHSVIEKGQTVTLRCDPISGHDNLYWYRRVMGKEIKFLLHFVKESKQDESGMPNNRFLAERTGGTYSTLKVQPAELEDSGVYFCASSQDPSGISPLHFGNGTRLTVT.

There are many counts of this clonotype. The chain uses TRBV5-1 and TRBJ2-1, with TRBD2 identical over 10 bases. Trimming at V came to 4 bases and at J to 0 bases, leaving 13 bases not matched to a gene. Germline-derived CDR1 and CDR2 are SGHRS and YFSETQ. This CDR3 has 19 amino acids. The CDR3 DNA sequence: TGCGCCAGCAGCCCTGGATGGCTAGCGGGGGTCCGCTCCTACAATGAGCAGTTCTTC. Its protein product is CASSPGWLAGVRSYNEQFF. Drawing the rest from reference TRBV5-1 and TRBJ2-1, the complete variable domain is KAGVTQTPRYLIKTRGQQVTLSCSPISGHRSVSWYQQTPGQGLQFLFEYFSETQRNKGNFPGRFSGRQFSNSRSEMNVSTLELGDSALYLCASSPGWLAGVRSYNEQFFGPGTRLTVL.

The count of this clonotype is one. The chain joins TRBV2 to TRBJ2-1, with TRBD2 as a possible D gene (6 bases). The germline gives CDR1 SNHLY, CDR2 FYNNEI. Trimming took off 6 bases at V and 7 bases at J, with 16 bases between the two ends. CDR3 length: 14 residues. In DNA form, the CDR3 reads TGTGCCAGCAGGGGACTGCTCGGGTGGAATGAGCAGTTCTTC. It translates to CASRGLLGWNEQFF.

This clonotype was seen repeatedly, ten times or more. V and J are TRBV5-1 and TRBJ2-1, with 9 bases lining up with TRBD2. The germline CDR1 and CDR2 sequences are SGHRS and YFSETQ. The ends lost 4 bases at V and 0 bases at J; junction bases unmatched: 8. CDR3 length: 17 residues. The CDR3 DNA is TGCGCCAGCAGCCCCGGACTAGCGCCGAGCTCCTACAATGAGCAGTTCTTC. Translation: CASSPGLAPSSYNEQFF. Full variable domain (outside the CDR3, taken from reference TRBV5-1 and TRBJ2-1): KAGVTQTPRYLIKTRGQQVTLSCSPISGHRSVSWYQQTPGQGLQFLFEYFSETQRNKGNFPGRFSGRQFSNSRSEMNVSTLELGDSALYLCASSPGLAPSSYNEQFFGPGTRLTVL.

The chain combines TRBV7-2 with TRBJ1-1, with D hard to call. Trimming stripped 0 bases from V and 6 bases from J, with 11 bases between. This CDR3 has 14 residues. Germline values: CDR1 SGHTA, CDR2 FQGNSA. CDR3 coding DNA: TGTGCCAGCAGCTTAGCCGGGGTACGTGCTGAAGCTTTCTTT. Translating gives CASSLAGVRAEAFF. Full variable domain (remainder filled in from reference TRBV7-2 and TRBJ1-1): GAGVSQSPSNKVTEKGKDVELRCDPISGHTALYWYRQSLGQGLEFLIYFQGNSAPDKSGLPSDRFSAERTGGSVSTLTIQRTQQEDSAVYLCASSLAGVRAEAFFGQGTRLTVV.

This clonotype was counted only a few times. The J gene is TRBJ2-7, the V gene TRBV6-1; D might be TRBD2 (5 bases). With 0 bases removed from V and 5 bases from J, the gap between germline ends came to 8 bases. This CDR3 is built from 13 residues. From germline, CDR1 is MNHNS and CDR2 SASEGT. DNA of the CDR3: TGTGCCAGCAGTGAAGCGTCGGGGAACGAGCAGTACTTC. Residues: CASSEASGNEQYF.

The chain carries TRBV5-5 and TRBJ1-2, with no clear D. Per germline, CDR1 SGHKS and CDR2 YYEKEE (reference sequence). CDR3 length: 13 amino acids. Trimming removed 1 base at V and 4 bases at J, with 8 bases between. In DNA form, the CDR3 reads TGTGCCAGCAGCTTGCGGGCCGGCTATGGCTACACCTTC. Residues: CASSLRAGYGYTF.

This clonotype occurred many times. The chain is built from TRBV14 and TRBJ2-3; a weak D match, TRBD1 (6 bases). Deletions cut 2 bases from V and 0 bases from J, with 9 bases between. There are 15 residues in the CDR3. Germline lookup yields CDR1 SGHDN and CDR2 FVKESK. Written as DNA, the CDR3 is TGTGCCAGCAGCCAACAGGGGATCAGCACAGATACGCAGTATTTT. Protein: CASSQQGISTDTQYF.